This T cell receptor beta chain was identified during a study of prognosis after radiotherapy for stage I lung cancer (dated by TCRdb to 2020 to 2023). Regarding the complete study: Around 18 stage I NSCLC patients were enrolled in Nanjing, China, between early 2018 and early 2019. Distant metastases were developed by four of the 19 patients after SBRT, at a median of around seven months, whereas no significant progression was observed in the other 15 patients. Squamous cell carcinoma histology was identified in several patients, and adenocarcinoma histology was identified in twelve patients. Peripheral blood TCR beta repertoires were profiled in stage I NSCLC patients before and after stereotactic body radiotherapy, and the study then linked these repertoires to distant failure. Using image-guided IMRT or VMAT, SBRT was delivered in 3 to 5 fractions at a biologically effective dose of at least 100 Gy. For each of the roughly 20 patients, one blood sample was taken before SBRT and one after, so the study sequenced around 40 samples in total. More than twelve of the patients presented with newly diagnosed primary stage I lung tumors; roughly five had oligometastatic NSCLC following surgical resection of the primary tumor. The cohort included about a dozen men and over 5 women, with a median age of approximately 76 years and a range of about 50 to 90 years. No patient received concurrent therapy alongside SBRT. Every patient was deemed medically inoperable, roughly twelve because of comorbidities and more than 5 because they refused surgery.

Two rounds of multiplex PCR on genomic DNA were used to amplify the TCR beta CDR3 region. In the first PCR round, primers specific to each TRBV and TRBJ gene were used, and the primer sequences were filed in Chinese patent CN105087789A. Universal primers were used in the second round of PCR. The Roche High Pure PCR Template Preparation Kit was used to extract genomic DNA from frozen PBMCs. The libraries underwent paired-end sequencing with 151 bp reads on an Illumina HiSeq 3000. The authors processed their data as follows. CutAdapt was used to remove raw reads lacking the multiplex PCR primer sequences. High-quality paired reads were merged into contigs with PEAR. By aligning each contig to reference sequences, MiXCR assigned the TRB V, D and J gene segments to that contig. To remove sequencing errors, CDR3 sequences were clustered according to base quality and sequence similarity. Diversity was measured as Shannon entropy normalized by the natural log of productive TCR sequence number. Clonality was computed as one minus the ratio of Shannon entropy to the natural log of the number of unique clonotypes. Progression-free survival cut-offs for repertoire metrics were chosen using the Youden index of ROC curves, with analyses run in R 3.5.3. Clones were called with MiXCR by TCRdb after fastp trimmed the public reads at Q25, and only in-frame beta chains were retained. Rows with one shared CDR3 protein collapse into an entry with the most common genes and DNA. TCRdb, not the authors, supplied the V and J calls. The sample table contains some 60,000 distinct CDR3 sequences; only one count was recorded for around 27% of them. The top ten constitute 7.5% of the sample.

This clonotype was recorded at least ten times. The antigen it binds to is not known. Base qualities are missing; no much larger clone stands one base away. Points the paper makes about the study in general: No adjustment for multiple comparisons was applied to any of the reported P values. Limitations of the study included a small cohort and short follow-up, and the study findings need independent validation. No determination of tumor specificity was made for expanded TCR clones. Post-SBRT Shannon entropy and its change from baseline were lower in patients who developed distant metastases; baseline Shannon entropy was not associated with metastases. TRBV and TRBJ usage frequencies reportedly varied with metastasis status, involving two V genes at baseline and nine V and two J genes after SBRT. Unique TCR clone counts fell after SBRT (median 10,088 before versus under 8,000 after; Wilcoxon paired P=0.011).

V sheds 8 bases and J sheds 4 bases, leaving 18 bases between their ends. Reading the germline V gene gives CDR1 MNHGY and CDR2 SAAAGT. The CDR3 runs 15 residues from the cysteine to the phenylalanine. CDR3 DNA is the only sequence kept; it has 45 bases, read in frame from the first base. All patients had node-negative disease on CT and PET/CT, and none had a history of other malignancies or had previously received chemotherapy or radiotherapy. At each of two time points, roughly 6 milliliters of peripheral venous blood were collected in EDTA tubes. Ficoll-Paque Plus density-gradient centrifugation was used to isolate PBMCs. Samples were stored at -80°C immediately after collection until analysis.

The sequence links TRBV6-8 to TRBJ1-5; a weak D assignment points to TRBD1 (5 bases agree). The sample consisted of PBMCs, taken before or after stereotactic body radiation therapy (not recorded which). The sequence came from a donor over 45 with non-small cell lung cancer. The nucleotide sequence is TGTGCCAGCGGTCGGAGGGGAGCGGAGAATCAGCCCCAGCATTTT. This sequence encodes CASGRRGAENQPQHF.